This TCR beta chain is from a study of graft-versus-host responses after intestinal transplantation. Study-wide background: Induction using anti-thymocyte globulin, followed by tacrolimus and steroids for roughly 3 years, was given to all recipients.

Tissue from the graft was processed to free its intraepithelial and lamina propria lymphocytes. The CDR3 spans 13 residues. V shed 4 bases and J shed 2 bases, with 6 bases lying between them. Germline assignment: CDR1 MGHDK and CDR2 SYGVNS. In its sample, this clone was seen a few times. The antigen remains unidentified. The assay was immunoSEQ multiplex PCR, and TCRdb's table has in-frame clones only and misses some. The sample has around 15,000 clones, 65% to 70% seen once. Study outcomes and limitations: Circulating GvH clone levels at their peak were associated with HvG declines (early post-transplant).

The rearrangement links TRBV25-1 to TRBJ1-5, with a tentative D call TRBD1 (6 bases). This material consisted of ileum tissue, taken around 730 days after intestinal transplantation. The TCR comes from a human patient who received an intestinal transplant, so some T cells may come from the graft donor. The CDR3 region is CASSGTGNQPQHF. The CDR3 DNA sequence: TGTGCCAGCAGTGGGACAGGCAATCAGCCCCAGCATTTT.